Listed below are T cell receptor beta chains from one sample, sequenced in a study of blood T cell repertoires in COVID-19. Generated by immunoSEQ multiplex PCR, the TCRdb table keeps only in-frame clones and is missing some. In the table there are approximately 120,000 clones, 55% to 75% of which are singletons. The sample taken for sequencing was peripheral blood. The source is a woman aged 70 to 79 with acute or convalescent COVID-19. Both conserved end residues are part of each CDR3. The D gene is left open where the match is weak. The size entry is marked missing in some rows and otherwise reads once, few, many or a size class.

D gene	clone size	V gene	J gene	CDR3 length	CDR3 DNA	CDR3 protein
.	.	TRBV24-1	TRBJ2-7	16	TGTGCCACCAGTGAGGGCGGGACGGGATCCCAATACGAGCAGTACTTC	CATSEGGTGSQYEQYF
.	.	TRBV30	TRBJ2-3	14	TGTGCCTGGAGTAGGGTCGGGGGAGCAGATACGCAGTATTTT	CAWSRVGGADTQYF
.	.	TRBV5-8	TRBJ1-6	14	TGTGCCAGCAGCGTTGGACAGAATAATTCACCCCTCCACTTT	CASSVGQNNSPLHF
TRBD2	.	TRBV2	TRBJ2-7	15	TGTGCCAGCAGTATGGGACTAGCGGGGATTTACGAGCAGTACTTC	CASSMGLAGIYEQYF
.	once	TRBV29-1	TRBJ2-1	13	TGCAGCGTTGGGGCTAGAGGGGGCAATGAGCAGTTCTTC	CSVGARGGNEQFF
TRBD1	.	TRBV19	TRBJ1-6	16	TGTGCCAGCAAGGGGCAGGGGGCGTCCTATAATTCACCCCTCCACTTT	CASKGQGASYNSPLHF
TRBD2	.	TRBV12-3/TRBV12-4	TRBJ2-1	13	TGTGCCAGCCACCCGGGACTAGCAAATGAGCAGTTCTTC	CASHPGLANEQFF
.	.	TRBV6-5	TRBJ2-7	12	TGTGCCGTGCAGATACTCGGGTACGAGCAGTACTTC	CAVQILGYEQYF
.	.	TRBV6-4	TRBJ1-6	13	TGTGCCAGCAGTGTCCAGGAAGGTTCACCCCTCCACTTT	CASSVQEGSPLHF
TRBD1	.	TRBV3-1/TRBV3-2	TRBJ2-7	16	TGTGCCAGCAGCCAAGATACCGGGACAGGGTCCTACGAGCAGTACTTC	CASSQDTGTGSYEQYF
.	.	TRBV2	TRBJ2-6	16	TGTGCCAGCAGTGAAGAACAGATGACTGGGGCCAACGTCCTGACTTTC	CASSEEQMTGANVLTF
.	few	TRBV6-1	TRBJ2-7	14	TGTGCCAGCATGGCGGGCGAGGGATCTAACGAGCAGTACTTC	CASMAGEGSNEQYF
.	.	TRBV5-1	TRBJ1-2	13	TGCGCCAGCAGCTTGGATGGAGTCTATGGCTACACCTTC	CASSLDGVYGYTF
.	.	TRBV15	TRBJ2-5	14	TGTGCCACCAGCAGTGGGCTGGGTCGGGAGACCCAGTACTTC	CATSSGLGRETQYF
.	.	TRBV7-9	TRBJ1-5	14	TGTGCCAGCAGCGAAGGCGGTAGCAATCAGCCCCAGCATTTT	CASSEGGSNQPQHF
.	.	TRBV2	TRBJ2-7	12	TGTGCCAGCAGGGACAACTCCTACGAGCAGTACTTC	CASRDNSYEQYF
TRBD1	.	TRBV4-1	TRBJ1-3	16	TGCGCCAGCAGCCGAGACCCCGGACAGGGCCGAAACACCATATATTTT	CASSRDPGQGRNTIYF
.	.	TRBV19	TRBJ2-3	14	TGTGCCAGTAGTAGGGCTCACAACACAGATACGCAGTATTTT	CASSRAHNTDTQYF
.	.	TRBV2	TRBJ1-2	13	TGTGCCAGCAGTGACCAGGGAGGCTATGGCTACACCTTC	CASSDQGGYGYTF
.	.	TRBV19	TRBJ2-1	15	TGTGCCAGTAGTACCGGTCCGTTAACTGGCAATGAGCAGTTCTTC	CASSTGPLTGNEQFF
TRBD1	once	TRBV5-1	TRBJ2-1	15	TGCGCCAGCAGCTTATGGACAGGGTATAGCCTCGGGCAGTTCTTC	CASSLWTGYSLGQFF
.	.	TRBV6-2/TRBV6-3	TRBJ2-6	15	TGTGCCAGCAGTTACGAGGGCAACGCGGCCAACGTCCTGACTTTC	CASSYEGNAANVLTF
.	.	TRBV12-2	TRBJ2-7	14	TGTGCAAGTCGCTTAGCACGGGACAGGTACGAGCAGTACTTC	CASRLARDRYEQYF
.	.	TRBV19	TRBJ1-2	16	TGTGCCAGTAGTATCCCAGGGACACTGACTAACTATGGCTACACCTTC	CASSIPGTLTNYGYTF
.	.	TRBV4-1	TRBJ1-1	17	TGCGCCAGCAGCCTCGATTGGGGTACAGGGACAAGGACTGAAGCTTTCTTT	CASSLDWGTGTRTEAFF
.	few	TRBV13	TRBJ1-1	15	TGTGCCAGCAGCTCCAACTATGGGGCGAGCACTGAAGCTTTCTTT	CASSSNYGASTEAFF
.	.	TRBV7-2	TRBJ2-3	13	TGTGCCAGCTCGTGGCGGGTATCCTGGTGGCAGTATTTT	CASSWRVSWWQYF
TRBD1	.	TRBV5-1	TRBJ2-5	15	TGCGCCAGCAGCGTACAGACAGGGTATGAGGAGACCCAGTACTTC	CASSVQTGYEETQYF
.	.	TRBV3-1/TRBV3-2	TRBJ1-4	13	TGTGCCAGCAGCCACCCTACTTTCCGAAAACTGTTTTTT	CASSHPTFRKLFF
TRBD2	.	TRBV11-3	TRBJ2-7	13	TGTGCCAGCAGCTTAGTAGCGGGAGGTCAGCAGTACTTC	CASSLVAGGQQYF
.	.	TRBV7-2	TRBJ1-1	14	TGTGCCAGCAGCTTAGCCTCGGCGGGCACTGAAGCTTTCTTT	CASSLASAGTEAFF
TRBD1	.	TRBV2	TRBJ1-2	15	TGTGCCAGCAGCGATGGGACAGGGAGGGGGTATGGCTACACCTTC	CASSDGTGRGYGYTF
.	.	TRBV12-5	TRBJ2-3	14	TGTGCTAGTGGTTTGTTCTCGGGGGGCGGTACGCAGTATTTT	CASGLFSGGGTQYF
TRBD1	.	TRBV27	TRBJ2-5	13	TGTGCCAGCAGGCCGACAGGGGGAAAGACCCAGTACTTC	CASRPTGGKTQYF
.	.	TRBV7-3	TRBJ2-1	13	TGTGCCAGCAGCTTAAGGGGCCGAGACGAGCAGTTCTTC	CASSLRGRDEQFF
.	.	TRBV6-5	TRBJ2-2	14	TGTGCCAGCACCCCCAGGGGTTCGGCCGGGGAGCTGTTTTTT	CASTPRGSAGELFF
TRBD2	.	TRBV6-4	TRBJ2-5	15	TGTGCCAGCAGCGTTAGCGGGGGAACGCAAGAGACCCAGTACTTC	CASSVSGGTQETQYF
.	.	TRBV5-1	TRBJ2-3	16	TGCGCCAGCAGCTTGATGCGGGTTTTGGGCACAGATACGCAGTATTTT	CASSLMRVLGTDTQYF
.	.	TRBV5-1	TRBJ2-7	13	TGCGCTACAGCAACCAGGGAAGGCTACGAGCAGTACTTC	CATATREGYEQYF
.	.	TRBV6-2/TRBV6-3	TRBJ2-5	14	TGTGCCAGCAGCACCGGGACAACTAAAGAGACCCAGTACTTC	CASSTGTTKETQYF